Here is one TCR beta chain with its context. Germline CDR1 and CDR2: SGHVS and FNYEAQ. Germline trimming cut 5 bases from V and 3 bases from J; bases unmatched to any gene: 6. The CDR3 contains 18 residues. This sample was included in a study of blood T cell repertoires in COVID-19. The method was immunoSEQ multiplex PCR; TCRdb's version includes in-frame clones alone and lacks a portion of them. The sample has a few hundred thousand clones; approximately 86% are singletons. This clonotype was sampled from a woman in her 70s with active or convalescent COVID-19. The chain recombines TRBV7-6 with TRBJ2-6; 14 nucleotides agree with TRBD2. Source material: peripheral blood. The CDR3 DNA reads TGTGCCAGCAGCAGGACTAGCGGGGGGCCTCTTGGGGCCAACGTCCTGACTTTC. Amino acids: CASSRTSGGPLGANVLTF.